This entry concerns a single TCR beta chain. As yet, its antigen is unknown. Germline assignment: CDR1 SGDLS and CDR2 YYNGEE. Trimming left V 7 bases short and J 4 bases short, with 19 bases between. The CDR3 runs to 15 residues. The data derive from a study of shared clonotypes between healthy human individuals. Study context: CD4 naive and CD4 memory each took three plates per donor, while CD8 naive took two and CD8 memory one. Study observations and caveats: Naive CD4 clonotype sharing across a handful of donors was around 5.5%. Only a few donors were included, so the genetic and exposure-history diversity represented was limited.

Repertoires were generated with immunoSEQ multiplex PCR, while TCRdb's copy carries only in-frame clones and drops some. Of approximately 1.5 million clones listed, about 98% are singletons. All the donors were Caucasian adults who lived in Nashville, Tennessee. This TCR derives from a man in his thirties or forties in good health. Source material: naive CD4+ T cells sorted from blood. Regarding subset: CD45RA+ positively selected. This chain uses TRBV9 with TRBJ2-3, with D hard to call. Here the CDR3 DNA reads TGTGCCAGCTCTGGTGCCGTCAGTCCGGCAGATACGCAGTATTTT. This codes for CASSGAVSPADTQYF.